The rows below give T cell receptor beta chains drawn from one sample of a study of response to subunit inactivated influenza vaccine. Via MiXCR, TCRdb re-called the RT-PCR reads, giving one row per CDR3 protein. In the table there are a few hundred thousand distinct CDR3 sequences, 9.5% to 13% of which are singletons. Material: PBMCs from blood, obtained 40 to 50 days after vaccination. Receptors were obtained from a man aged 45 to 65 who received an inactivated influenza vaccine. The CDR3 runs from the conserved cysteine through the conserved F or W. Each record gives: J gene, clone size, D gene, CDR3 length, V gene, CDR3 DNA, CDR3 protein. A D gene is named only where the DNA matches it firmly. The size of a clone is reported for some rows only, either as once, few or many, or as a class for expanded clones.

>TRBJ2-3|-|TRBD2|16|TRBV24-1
TGTGCCACCAGTGCAGCTAGCGGGATCGGCACAGATACGCAGTATTTT
CATSAASGIGTDTQYF
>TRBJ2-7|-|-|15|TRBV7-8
TGTGCCAGCAGCTTAGACCCAGTTAGGTTTGACGAGCAGTACTTC
CASSLDPVRFDEQYF
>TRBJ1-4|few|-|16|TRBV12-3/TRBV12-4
TGTGCCAGCAGTTCCGCGTCATACAGGGTTGGGGAAAAACTGTTTTTT
CASSSASYRVGEKLFF
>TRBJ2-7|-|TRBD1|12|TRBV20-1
TGCAGTGCGACAGGGAGCTCCTACGAGCAGTACTTC
CSATGSSYEQYF
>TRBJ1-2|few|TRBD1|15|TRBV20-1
TGCAGTGCTAGAAACAGGGGGACAGTTGGCGGTGGCTACACCTTC
CSARNRGTVGGGYTF
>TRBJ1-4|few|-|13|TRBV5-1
TGCGCCAGCAGCTCCCATGGCGGCGAAAAACTGTTTTTT
CASSSHGGEKLFF
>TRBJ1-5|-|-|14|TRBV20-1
TGCAGTGCTAGACAGGGCTTGAGCAATCAGCCCCAGCATTTT
CSARQGLSNQPQHF
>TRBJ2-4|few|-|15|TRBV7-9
TGTGCCAGCAGCGCCGGTGACCGTAAGAAAGACATTCAGTACTTC
CASSAGDRKKDIQYF
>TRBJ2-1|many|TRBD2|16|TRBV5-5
TGTGCCAGCACCTTTCCGGGACTAGCTCTTCACAATGAGCAGTTCTTC
CASTFPGLALHNEQFF
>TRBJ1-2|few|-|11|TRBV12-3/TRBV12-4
TGTGCCAGCAGCGACCGCTTTGGCTACACCTTC
CASSDRFGYTF
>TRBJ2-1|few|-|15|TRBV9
TGTGCCAGCTCCCCCCGGGACCCCTCTTACAATGAGCAGTTCTTC
CASSPRDPSYNEQFF
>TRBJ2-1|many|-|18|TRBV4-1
TGCGCCAGCAGCCAAGCCCGGGCCCCACCATTCTCCTACAATGAGCAGTTCTTC
CASSQARAPPFSYNEQFF
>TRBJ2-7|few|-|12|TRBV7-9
TGTGCCAGCAGCCAGGGGGGTGTCGAGCAGTACTTC
CASSQGGVEQYF
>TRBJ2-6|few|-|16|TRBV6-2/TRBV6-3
TGTGCCAGCAGTTACTTCCGCAGGAGCGGGGCCAACGTCCTGACTTTC
CASSYFRRSGANVLTF
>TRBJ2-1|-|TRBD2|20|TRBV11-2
TGTGCCAGCAGCTTAGACCGCGGGAGGGCCAAAGGGGGCGCCTACAATGAGCAGTTCTTC
CASSLDRGRAKGGAYNEQFF
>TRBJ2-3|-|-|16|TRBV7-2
TGTGCCAGCAGCTTCCACAGGGCTGTGGGCACAGATACGCAGTATTTT
CASSFHRAVGTDTQYF
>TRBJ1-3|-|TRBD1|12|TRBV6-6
TGTGCCAGCAGTTATCTCGGGGACAGCGTATATTTT
CASSYLGDSVYF
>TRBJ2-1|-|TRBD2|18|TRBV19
TGTGCCAGTAGTATCACCGCGGGGGGCGAAACCGCCTACAATGAGCAGTTCTTC
CASSITAGGETAYNEQFF
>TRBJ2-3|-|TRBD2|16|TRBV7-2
TGTGCCAGCAGCTTCGCTAGCGGGGTTAGCACAGATACGCAGTATTTT
CASSFASGVSTDTQYF
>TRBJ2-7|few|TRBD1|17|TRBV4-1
TGCGCCAGCAGCCAAGATAGGGGGGACAGGGGTTACTACGAGCAGTACTTC
CASSQDRGDRGYYEQYF
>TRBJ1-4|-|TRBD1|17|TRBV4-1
TGCGCCAGCAGCCAAGTAATACTACAGGGGGCGCCTGAAAAACTGTTTTTT
CASSQVILQGAPEKLFF
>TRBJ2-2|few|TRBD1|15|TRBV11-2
TGTGCCAGCAGCCGACAGGGGGATTACACCGGGGAGCTGTTTTTT
CASSRQGDYTGELFF
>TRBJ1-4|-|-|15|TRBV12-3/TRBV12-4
TGTGCCAGCAGCCGAAAGGGGGCAACTAATGAAAAACTGTTTTTT
CASSRKGATNEKLFF
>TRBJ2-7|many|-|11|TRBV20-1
TGCAGTGCTCTCCGGGACCTGGGGCAGTACTTC
CSALRDLGQYF
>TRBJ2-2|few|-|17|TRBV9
TGTGCCAGCAGCCTCGGTAGGAGGACCCTGAACACCGGGGAGCTGTTTTTT
CASSLGRRTLNTGELFF
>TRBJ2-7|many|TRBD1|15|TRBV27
TGTGCCAGCAGTTACCGGGACAGGAGCTCCTACGAGCAGTACTTC
CASSYRDRSSYEQYF
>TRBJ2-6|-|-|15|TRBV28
TGTGCCAGTACTACCCGGCAAGCTGGGGCCAACGTCCTGACTTTC
CASTTRQAGANVLTF
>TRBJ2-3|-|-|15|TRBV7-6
TGTGCCAGCAGCGAACAGGACTCCACCACAGATACGCAGTATTTT
CASSEQDSTTDTQYF
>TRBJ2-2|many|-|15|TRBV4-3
TGCGCCAGCAGCCAAGAGCTCGGGATCACCGGGGAGCTGTTTTTT
CASSQELGITGELFF
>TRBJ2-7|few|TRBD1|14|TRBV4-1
TGCGCCAGCAGCCAAGAACAGGGGATCTACGAGCAGTACTTC
CASSQEQGIYEQYF
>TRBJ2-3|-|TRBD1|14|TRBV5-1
TGCGCCAGCAGCGTGGACAGGTTGACAGATACGCAGTATTTT
CASSVDRLTDTQYF
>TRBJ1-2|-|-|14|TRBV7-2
TGTGCCAGCAGCTCCGGCAGAGGGTTTTATGGCTACACCTTC
CASSSGRGFYGYTF
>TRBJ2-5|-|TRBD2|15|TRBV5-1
TGCGCCAGCAGCTTGGGGGGACTAAAAGAAGAGACCCAGTACTTC
CASSLGGLKEETQYF
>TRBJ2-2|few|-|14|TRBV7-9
TGTGCCAGCAGCCGATCCAGGGGAACCGGGGAGCTGTTTTTT
CASSRSRGTGELFF
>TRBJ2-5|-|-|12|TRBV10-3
TGTGCCATCAGTGTACAGGGAGAGACCCAGTACTTC
CAISVQGETQYF
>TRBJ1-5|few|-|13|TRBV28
TGTGCCAGCAGTTTAACTCAGGGTCAGCCCCAGCATTTT
CASSLTQGQPQHF